This T cell receptor (beta chain) derives from a study of T cells in Graves' hyperthyroidism and ophthalmopathy. The study, taken as a whole, reports: Model-based prediction identified ophthalmopathy a median around 6.7 months prior to its onset.

This clonotype was counted many times. As yet, its antigen is unknown. V was pared by 4 bases and J by 8 bases, with 7 bases of the junction left unmatched. Per the germline V gene, CDR1 is MGHRA and CDR2 is YSYEKL. CDR3 size: 16 residues. RNA transcripts gave rise to amplified TCR beta CDR3 regions. The TCR CDR3 first-round RT-PCR relied on the HTBI primer set. TCRdb processed the multiplex PCR reads anew with MiXCR; each CDR3 protein has one entry. The top ten hold 9.2% of the sample, which has about 360,000 distinct CDR3 sequences, roughly 13% seen once. Stable disease denoted Graves' hyperthyroidism without ophthalmopathy progression within 18 months. Thyroid ultrasound and orbital computed tomography, with clinical symptoms and serum thyroxine and TRAb, informed diagnoses.

The gene calls are TRBV4-1 and TRBJ2-1; 14 bases fit TRBD2. The sequenced sample consisted of blood. The TCR was taken from a woman younger than 30 with Graves' hyperthyroidism. The CDR3 is CASSLTGLAGGDEQFF. Here the CDR3 DNA reads TGCGCCAGCAGCCTTACCGGACTAGCGGGGGGAGATGAGCAGTTCTTC.